This T cell receptor (beta chain) was sequenced in a study of blood T cell repertoires in COVID-19. Study details: The samples span acute and convalescent COVID-19 from the United States, Italy and Spain.

This table comes from immunoSEQ multiplex PCR, and its TCRdb copy is limited to in-frame clones, with some not included. The sample shows 250,000 to 300,000 clones, approximately 87% of them seen only once. CDR1 and CDR2 from the germline V gene are MGHRA and YSYEKL. This CDR3 spans 17 amino acids. J gave up 1 base and V 1 base, and 6 bases lay outside the gene matches. The TCR originated in a woman younger than 45 with COVID-19, enrolled during active disease. The sequenced material came from peripheral blood. V gene TRBV4-1 combines with J gene TRBJ2-1, with TRBD2 identical over 8 bases. The CDR3 spells CASSQVSGGASYNEQFF. The CDR3 bases are TGCGCCAGCAGCCAAGTATCCGGGGGGGCGTCCTACAATGAGCAGTTCTTC.